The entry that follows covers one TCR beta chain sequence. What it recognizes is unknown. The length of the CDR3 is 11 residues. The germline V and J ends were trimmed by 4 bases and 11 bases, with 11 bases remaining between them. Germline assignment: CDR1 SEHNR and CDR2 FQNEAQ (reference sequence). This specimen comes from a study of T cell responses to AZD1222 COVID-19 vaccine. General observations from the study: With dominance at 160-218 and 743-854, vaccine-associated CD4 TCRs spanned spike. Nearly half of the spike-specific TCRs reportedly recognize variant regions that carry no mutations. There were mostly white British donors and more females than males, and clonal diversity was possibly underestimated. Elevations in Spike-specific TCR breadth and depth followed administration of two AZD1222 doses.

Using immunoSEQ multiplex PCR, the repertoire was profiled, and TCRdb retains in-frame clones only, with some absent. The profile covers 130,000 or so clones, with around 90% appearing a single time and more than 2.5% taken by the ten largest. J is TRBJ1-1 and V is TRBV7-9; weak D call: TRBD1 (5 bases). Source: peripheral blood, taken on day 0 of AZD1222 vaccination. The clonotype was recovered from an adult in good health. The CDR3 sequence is CASSSGTEAFF. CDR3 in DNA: TGTGCCAGCAGCTCCGGGACGGAGGCTTTCTTT.